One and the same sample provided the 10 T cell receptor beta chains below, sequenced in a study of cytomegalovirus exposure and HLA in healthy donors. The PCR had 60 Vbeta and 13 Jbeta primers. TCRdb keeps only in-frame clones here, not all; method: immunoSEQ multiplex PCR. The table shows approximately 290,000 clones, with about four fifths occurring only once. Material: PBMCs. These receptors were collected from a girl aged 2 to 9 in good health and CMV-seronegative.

DNA of the CDR3: TGTGCCAGCTCACGGGGGACAGGGCTGGACAATCAGCCCCAGCATTTT. Its translation is CASSRGTGLDNQPQHF. The rearrangement links TRBV18 to TRBJ1-5; 9 bases match TRBD1. Germline trimming cut 4 bases from V and 3 bases from J; bases unmatched to any gene: 7. The CDR3 is 16 residues long. Looked up from germline, CDR1 is KGHSH and CDR2 is LQKENI.

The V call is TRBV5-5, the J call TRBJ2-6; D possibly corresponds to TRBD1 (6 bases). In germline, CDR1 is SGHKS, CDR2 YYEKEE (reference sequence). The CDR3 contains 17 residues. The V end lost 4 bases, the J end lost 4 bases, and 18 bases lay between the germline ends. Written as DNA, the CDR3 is TGTGCCAGCAGCAACATACAGGGTTTGAGAGGGGCCAACGTCCTGACTTTC. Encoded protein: CASSNIQGLRGANVLTF.

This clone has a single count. The CDR3 loop reads CASVGTGWRETQYF. The CDR3 DNA sequence: TGTGCCAGCGTGGGGACAGGGTGGCGAGAGACCCAGTACTTC. V and J are TRBV28 and TRBJ2-5; 9 bases agree with TRBD1. Germline V gene sequence: CDR1 MDHEN, CDR2 SYDVKM. The CDR3 has 14 amino acids. The V segment lost 8 bases and the J segment 4 bases; nucleotides outside the gene matches: 8.

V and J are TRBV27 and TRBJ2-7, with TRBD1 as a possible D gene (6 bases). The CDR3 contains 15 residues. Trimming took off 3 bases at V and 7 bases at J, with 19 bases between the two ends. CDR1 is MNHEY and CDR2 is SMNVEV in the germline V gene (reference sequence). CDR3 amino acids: CASSFTGLILREQYF. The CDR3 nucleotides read TGTGCCAGCAGTTTTACAGGGTTAATACTACGGGAGCAGTACTTC.

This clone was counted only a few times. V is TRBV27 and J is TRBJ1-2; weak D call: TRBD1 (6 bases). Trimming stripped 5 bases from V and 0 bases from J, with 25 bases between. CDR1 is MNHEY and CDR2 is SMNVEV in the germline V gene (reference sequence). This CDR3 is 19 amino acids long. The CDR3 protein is CASSLRLTTGTPSNYGYTF. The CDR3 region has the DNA TGTGCCAGCAGTCTCCGGCTTACGACAGGCACACCTTCTAACTATGGCTACACCTTC.

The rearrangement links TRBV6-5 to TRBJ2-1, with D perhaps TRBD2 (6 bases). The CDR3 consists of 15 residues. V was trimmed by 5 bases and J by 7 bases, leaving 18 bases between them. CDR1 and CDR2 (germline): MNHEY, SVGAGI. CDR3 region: CASSRPWDFGNEQFF. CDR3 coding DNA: TGTGCCAGCAGTAGACCTTGGGACTTTGGAAATGAGCAGTTCTTC.

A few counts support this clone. The CDR3, as DNA: TGTGCCAGCAGCCAAGACAGGTACGAGCAGTACTTC. Translating it yields CASSQDRYEQYF. The V gene is TRBV11-2, the J gene TRBJ2-7; D perhaps matches TRBD1 (6 bases). This CDR3 has 12 residues. Looked up from germline, CDR1 is SGHAT and CDR2 is FQNNGV. The ends were cut back, 5 bases at V and 4 bases at J, with 9 bases in the middle. The full variable domain, completed using reference TRBV11-2 and TRBJ2-7, is EAGVAQSPRYKIIEKRQSVAFWCNPISGHATLYWYQQILGQGPKLLIQFQNNGVVDDSQLPKDRFSAERLKGVDSTLKIQPAKLEDSAVYLCASSQDRYEQYFGPGTRLTVT.

The CDR3 bases are TGTGCCAGCAGCTTAGCACAGAGTGGCACTGAAGCTTTCTTT. The encoded protein is CASSLAQSGTEAFF. The gene calls are TRBV11-2 and TRBJ1-1; D is uncertain. From germline, CDR1 is SGHAT and CDR2 FQNNGV. V shed 1 base and J shed 4 bases, with 10 bases lying between them. CDR3 length: 14 amino acids.

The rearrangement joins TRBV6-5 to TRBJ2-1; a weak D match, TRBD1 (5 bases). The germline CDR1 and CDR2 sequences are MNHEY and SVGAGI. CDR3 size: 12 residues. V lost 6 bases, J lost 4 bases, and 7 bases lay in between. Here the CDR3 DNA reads TGTGCCAGCAGGAACAGGTACAATGAGCAGTTCTTC. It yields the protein CASRNRYNEQFF.

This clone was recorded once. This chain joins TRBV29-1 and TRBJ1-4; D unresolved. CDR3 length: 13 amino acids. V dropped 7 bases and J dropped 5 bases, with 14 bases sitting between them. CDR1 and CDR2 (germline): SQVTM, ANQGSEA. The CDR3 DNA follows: TGCAGCGCCGCTCGGGCGGGGAATGAAAAACTGTTTTTT. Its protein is CSAARAGNEKLFF. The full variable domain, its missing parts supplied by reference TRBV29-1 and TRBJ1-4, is SAVISQKPSRDICQRGTSLTIQCQVDSQVTMMFWYRQQPGQSLTLIATANQGSEATYESGFVIDKFPISRPNLTFSTLTVSNMSPEDSSIYLCSAARAGNEKLFFGSGTQLSVL.